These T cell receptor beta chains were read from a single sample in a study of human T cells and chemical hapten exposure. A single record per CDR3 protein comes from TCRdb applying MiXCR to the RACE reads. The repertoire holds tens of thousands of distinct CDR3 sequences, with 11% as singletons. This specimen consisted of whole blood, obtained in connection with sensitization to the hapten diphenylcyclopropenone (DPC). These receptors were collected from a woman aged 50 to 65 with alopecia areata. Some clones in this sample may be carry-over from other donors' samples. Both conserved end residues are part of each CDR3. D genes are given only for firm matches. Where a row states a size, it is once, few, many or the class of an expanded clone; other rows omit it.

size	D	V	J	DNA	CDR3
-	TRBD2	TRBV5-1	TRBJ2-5	TGCGCCAGCAGCCCCGCTAGCGGGAGGGCCTGGGAGACCCAGTACTTC	CASSPASGRAWETQYF
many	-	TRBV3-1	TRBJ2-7	TGTGCCAGCAGCCCTGACAGGAGCTACGAGCAGTACTTC	CASSPDRSYEQYF
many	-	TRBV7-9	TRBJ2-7	TGTGCCAGCAGCTTCCCGGGGCCCCCTACGGACGAGCAGTACTTC	CASSFPGPPTDEQYF
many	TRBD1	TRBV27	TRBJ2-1	TGTGCCAGCAGTTCGACAGGGCTATACAATGAGCAGTTCTTC	CASSSTGLYNEQFF
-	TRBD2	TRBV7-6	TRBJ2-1	TGTGCCAGCAGTCGCGGGACTAGCGGGAGCAATGAGCAGTTCTTC	CASSRGTSGSNEQFF
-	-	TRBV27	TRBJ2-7	TGTGCCAGCAGTTTGGCGGGGCCCCGCTGGGAGCAGTACTTC	CASSLAGPRWEQYF
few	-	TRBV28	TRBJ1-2	TGTGCCAGCACCCCCGGGGCTAACTATGGCTACACCTTC	CASTPGANYGYTF
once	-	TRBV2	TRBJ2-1	TGTGCCAGCAGTGAAGAACGGGACTTGTCCTACAATGAGCAGTTCTTC	CASSEERDLSYNEQFF
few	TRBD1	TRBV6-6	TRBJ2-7	TGTGCCAGCAGGACGGGGACAGAGGGGGAGCAGTACTTC	CASRTGTEGEQYF
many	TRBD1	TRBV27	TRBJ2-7	TGTGCCAGCAGTTTGCTAACCGGGACAGGGATAGACGAGCAGTACTTC	CASSLLTGTGIDEQYF
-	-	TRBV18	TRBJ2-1	TGTGCCAGCTCAGCAGAGCATGAGGGGAATGAGCAGTTCTTC	CASSAEHEGNEQFF
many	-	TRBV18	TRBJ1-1	TGTGCCAGCTCACCCTTGTTGAACACTGAAGCTTTCTTT	CASSPLLNTEAFF
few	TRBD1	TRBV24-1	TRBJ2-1	TGTGCCACCAGTGGATTCCGGGACAGGGGGTACAATGAGCAGTTCTTC	CATSGFRDRGYNEQFF
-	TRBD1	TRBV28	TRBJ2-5	TGTGCCAGCAGTGAGGGGGCCGGGACCCAGTACTTC	CASSEGAGTQYF
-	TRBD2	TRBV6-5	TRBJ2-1	TGTGCCAGCAGTCCTAGACTAGCGCCCTCCTACAATGAGCAGTTCTTC	CASSPRLAPSYNEQFF
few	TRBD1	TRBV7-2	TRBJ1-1	TGTGCCAGCAGCTGGGGGACAGGGGGCGAGGCTGAAGCTTTCTTT	CASSWGTGGEAEAFF
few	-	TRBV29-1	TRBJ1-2	TGCAGCGTTGAAACTGGGGTTGGCTACACCTTC	CSVETGVGYTF
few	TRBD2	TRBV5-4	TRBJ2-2	TGTGCCAGCAGCTTCCGCGGGAGTGCTGACGGGGAGCTGTTTTTT	CASSFRGSADGELFF
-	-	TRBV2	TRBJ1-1	TGTGCCAGCCGATTACAGGTTAGCACTGAAGCTTTCTTT	CASRLQVSTEAFF
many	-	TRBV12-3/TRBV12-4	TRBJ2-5	TGTGCCAGCAGCCGTCGACAGGTGGGAGAGACCCAGTACTTC	CASSRRQVGETQYF
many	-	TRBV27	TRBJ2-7	TGTGCCAGCAGTTTTTTATCCATTGACAGACCCTACGAGCAGTACTTC	CASSFLSIDRPYEQYF
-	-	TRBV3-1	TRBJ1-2	TGTGCCAGCAGCCAAGATATGCGGTCGGCCAGCGGCTACACCTTC	CASSQDMRSASGYTF
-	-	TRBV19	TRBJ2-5	TGTGCCAGTAGTATCGAGGGGCGCGGAGAGACCCAGTACTTC	CASSIEGRGETQYF
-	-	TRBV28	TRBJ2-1	TGTGCCAGCAGTTTTTCCCAGGGAGGGCAGTTCTTC	CASSFSQGGQFF
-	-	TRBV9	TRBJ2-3	TGTGCCAGCAGCGGACAAAACAGCCTCACAGATACGCAGTATTTT	CASSGQNSLTDTQYF
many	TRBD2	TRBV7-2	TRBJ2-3	TGTGCCAGCAGCCCGCAGGTGGGGCTAGCGGGAGGGCCCACAGATACGCAGTATTTT	CASSPQVGLAGGPTDTQYF
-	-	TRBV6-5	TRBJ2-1	TGTGCCAGCAGTTTCAGAGCGGGTTTGGGGGATGAGCAGTTCTTC	CASSFRAGLGDEQFF
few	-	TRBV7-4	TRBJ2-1	TGTGCCAGCAGCGTCCTGTTAGTGTACAATGAGCAGTTCTTC	CASSVLLVYNEQFF
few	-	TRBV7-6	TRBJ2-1	TGTGCCAGCAGCGCAAACCCCGTCAATGAGCAGTTCTTC	CASSANPVNEQFF
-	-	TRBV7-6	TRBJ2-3	TGTGCCAGCAGCTTAGTAGCCCCCGGCACAGATACGCAGTATTTT	CASSLVAPGTDTQYF
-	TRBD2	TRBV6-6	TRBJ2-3	TGTGCCAGCAGTTACCCCTCCCCGGGGGGTTTAACAGATACGCAGTATTTT	CASSYPSPGGLTDTQYF
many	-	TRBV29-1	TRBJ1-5	TGCAGCGTTGAAGATCAACGAGATCAGCCCCAGCATTTT	CSVEDQRDQPQHF
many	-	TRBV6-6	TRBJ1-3	TGTGCCAGCAGTTACGGGTCGGGTTCGGGAAACACCATATATTTT	CASSYGSGSGNTIYF
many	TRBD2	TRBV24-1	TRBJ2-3	TGTGCCACCAGTGATCATTCACCAGGACTAGCCCTCGGGGATACGCAGTATTTT	CATSDHSPGLALGDTQYF
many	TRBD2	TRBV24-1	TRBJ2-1	TGTGCCACCAGTGATGGGCGCGGGAGGGCCTCTTACAATGAGCAGTTCTTC	CATSDGRGRASYNEQFF
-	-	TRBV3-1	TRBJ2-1	TGTGCCAGCAGCCCCTCACAGCGGGTCGCCTACAATGAGCAGTTCTTC	CASSPSQRVAYNEQFF
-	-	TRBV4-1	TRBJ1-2	TGCGCCAGCAGCCTTGGGAGGGGGAGTACTAACTATGGCTACACCTTC	CASSLGRGSTNYGYTF
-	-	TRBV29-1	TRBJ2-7	TGCAGCGTTGGATACTCCTACGAGCAGTACTTC	CSVGYSYEQYF
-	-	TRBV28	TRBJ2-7	TGTGCCAGCAGTTCGACAATAAGGGCAGTCGAGCAGTACTTC	CASSSTIRAVEQYF
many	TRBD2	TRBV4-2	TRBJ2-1	TGTGCCAGCAGCCGAGGGACTAGCGGGGGCAATGAGCAGTTCTTC	CASSRGTSGGNEQFF
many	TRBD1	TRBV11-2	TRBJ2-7	TGTGCCAGCAGCTCAGCCGGGACAGGGACTTACGAGCAGTACTTC	CASSSAGTGTYEQYF
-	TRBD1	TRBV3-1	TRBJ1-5	TGTGCCAGCAGCCAAGATGGCGGGACAGCCCTAAATCAGCCCCAGCATTTT	CASSQDGGTALNQPQHF
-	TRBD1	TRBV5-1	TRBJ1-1	TGCGCCAGCAGACCCGGACAGGGGGCTGTGAACACTGAAGCTTTCTTT	CASRPGQGAVNTEAFF
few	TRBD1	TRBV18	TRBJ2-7	TGTGCCAGCTCACAGTTCGGACAGGGGGACGAGCAGTACTTC	CASSQFGQGDEQYF
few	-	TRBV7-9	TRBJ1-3	TGTGCCAGCAGCCCAACAGTGGGTAGCTCTGGAAACACCATATATTTT	CASSPTVGSSGNTIYF
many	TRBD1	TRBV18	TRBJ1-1	TGTGCCAGCTCACAGGCAGGGGGCCCGACAGGTGAAGCTTTCTTT	CASSQAGGPTGEAFF
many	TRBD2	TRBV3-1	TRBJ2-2	TGTGCCAGCAGCCGCCGGCTAGCGGGGCCCGCGAACACCGGGGAGCTGTTTTTT	CASSRRLAGPANTGELFF
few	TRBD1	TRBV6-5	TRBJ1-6	TGTGCCAGCAGTCCGGGACAGTATAATTCACCCCTCCACTTT	CASSPGQYNSPLHF
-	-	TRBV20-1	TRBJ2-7	TGCAGTGCGAAAACTTCTAATCCACCGGGGTACGAGCAGTACTTC	CSAKTSNPPGYEQYF
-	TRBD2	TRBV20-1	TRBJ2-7	TGCAGTGCTAGAACACTAGCGGTGAGCTCCTACGAGCAGTACTTC	CSARTLAVSSYEQYF
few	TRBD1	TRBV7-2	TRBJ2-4	TGTGCCAGCAGCTTAGGAGGGGGCTTGGCCAAAAACATTCAGTACTTC	CASSLGGGLAKNIQYF
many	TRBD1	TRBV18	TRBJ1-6	TGTGCCAGCTCATTACAGGGGAGAGGGAATTCACCCCTCCACTTT	CASSLQGRGNSPLHF
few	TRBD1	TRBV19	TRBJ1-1	TGTGCCAGTAGTACGGGACAGGTGAACACTGAAGCTTTCTTT	CASSTGQVNTEAFF
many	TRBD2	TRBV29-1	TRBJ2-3	TGCAGCGTTCCCACCCGACTAGCGGGGTTCACAGATACGCAGTATTTT	CSVPTRLAGFTDTQYF
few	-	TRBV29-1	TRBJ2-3	TGCAGCGTTGGAAAAAGCACAGATACGCAGTATTTT	CSVGKSTDTQYF